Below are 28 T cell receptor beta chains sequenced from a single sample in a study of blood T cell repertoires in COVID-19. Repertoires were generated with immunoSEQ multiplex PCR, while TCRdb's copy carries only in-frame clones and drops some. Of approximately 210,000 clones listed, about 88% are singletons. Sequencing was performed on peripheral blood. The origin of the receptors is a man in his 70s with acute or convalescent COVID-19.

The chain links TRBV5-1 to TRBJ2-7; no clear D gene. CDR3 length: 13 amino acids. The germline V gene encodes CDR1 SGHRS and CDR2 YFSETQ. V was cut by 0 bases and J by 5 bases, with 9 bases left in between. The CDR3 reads CASSLVPGNEQYF. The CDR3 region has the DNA TGCGCCAGCAGCTTGGTTCCGGGTAACGAGCAGTACTTC.

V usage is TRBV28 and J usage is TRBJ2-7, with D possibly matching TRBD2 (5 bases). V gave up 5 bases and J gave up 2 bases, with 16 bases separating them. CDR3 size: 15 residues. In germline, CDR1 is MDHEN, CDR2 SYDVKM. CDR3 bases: TGTGCCAGCAGTACGCGGGTAGGGCCTCCCTACGAGCAGTACTTC. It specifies CASSTRVGPPYEQYF.

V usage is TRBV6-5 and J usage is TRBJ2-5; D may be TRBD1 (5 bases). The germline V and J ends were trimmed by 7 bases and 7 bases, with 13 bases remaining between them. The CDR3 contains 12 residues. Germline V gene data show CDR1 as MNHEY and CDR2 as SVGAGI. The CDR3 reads CASNQGFGTQYF. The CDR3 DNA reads TGTGCCAGCAACCAGGGATTTGGGACCCAGTACTTC.

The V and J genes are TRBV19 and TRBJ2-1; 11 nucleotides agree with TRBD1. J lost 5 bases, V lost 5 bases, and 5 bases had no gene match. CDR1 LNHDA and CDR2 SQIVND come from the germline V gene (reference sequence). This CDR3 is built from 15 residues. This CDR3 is CASSLRDRGDNEQFF. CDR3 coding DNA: TGTGCCAGTAGTCTAAGGGACAGGGGGGACAATGAGCAGTTCTTC.

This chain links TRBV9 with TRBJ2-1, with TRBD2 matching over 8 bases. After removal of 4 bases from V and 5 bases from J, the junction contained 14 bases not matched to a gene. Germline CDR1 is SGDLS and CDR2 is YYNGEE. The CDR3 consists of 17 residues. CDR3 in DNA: TGTGCCAGCAGCCGTCTTACCGGGACTAGTATAGACAATGAGCAGTTCTTC. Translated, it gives CASSRLTGTSIDNEQFF.

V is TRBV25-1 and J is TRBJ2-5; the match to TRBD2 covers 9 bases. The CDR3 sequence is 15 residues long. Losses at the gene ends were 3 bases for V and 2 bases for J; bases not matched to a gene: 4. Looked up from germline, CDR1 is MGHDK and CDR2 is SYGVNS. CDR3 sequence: CASSDPSGAQETQYF. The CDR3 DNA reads TGTGCCAGCAGTGACCCTAGCGGGGCTCAAGAGACCCAGTACTTC.

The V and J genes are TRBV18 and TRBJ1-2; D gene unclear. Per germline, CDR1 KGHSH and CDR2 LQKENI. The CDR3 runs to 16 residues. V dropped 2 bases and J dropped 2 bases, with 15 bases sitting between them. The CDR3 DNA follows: TGTGCCAGCTCACCATTTAAGGAGGCGGCAAACTATGGCTACACCTTC. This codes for CASSPFKEAANYGYTF. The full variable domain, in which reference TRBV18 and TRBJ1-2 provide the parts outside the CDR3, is NAGVMQNPRHLVRRRGQEARLRCSPMKGHSHVYWYRQLPEEGLKFMVYLQKENIIDESGMPKERFSAEFPKEGPSILRIQQVVRGDSAAYFCASSPFKEAANYGYTFGSGTRLTVV.

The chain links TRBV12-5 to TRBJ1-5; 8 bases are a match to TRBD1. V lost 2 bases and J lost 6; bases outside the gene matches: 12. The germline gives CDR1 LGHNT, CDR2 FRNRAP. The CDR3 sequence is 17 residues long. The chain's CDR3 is CASGLNPDRDRGQPQHF. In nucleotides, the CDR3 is TGTGCTAGTGGTTTGAACCCGGACAGGGACAGAGGTCAGCCCCAGCATTTT.

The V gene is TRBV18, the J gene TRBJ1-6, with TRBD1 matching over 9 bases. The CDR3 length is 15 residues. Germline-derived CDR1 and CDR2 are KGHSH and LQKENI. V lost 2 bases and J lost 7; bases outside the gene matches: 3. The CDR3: CASSPGTGMNSPLHF. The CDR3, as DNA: TGTGCCAGCTCACCAGGGACAGGGATGAATTCACCCCTCCACTTT.

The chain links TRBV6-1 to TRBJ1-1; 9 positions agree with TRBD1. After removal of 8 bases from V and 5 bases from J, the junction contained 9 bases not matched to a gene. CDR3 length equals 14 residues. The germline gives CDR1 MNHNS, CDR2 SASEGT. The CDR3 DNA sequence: TGTGCCAGCGACCGTGGACAGGGGCCGACTGAAGCTTTCTTT. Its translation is CASDRGQGPTEAFF.

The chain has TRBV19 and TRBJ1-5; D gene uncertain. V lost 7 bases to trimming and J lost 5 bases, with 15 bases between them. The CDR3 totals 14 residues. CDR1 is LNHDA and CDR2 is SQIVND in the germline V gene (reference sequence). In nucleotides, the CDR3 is TGTGCCAGTAATGTCGCAGGCCCGGATCAGCCCCAGCATTTT. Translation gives CASNVAGPDQPQHF. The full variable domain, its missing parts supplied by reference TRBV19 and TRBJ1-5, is DGGITQSPKYLFRKEGQNVTLSCEQNLNHDAMYWYRQDPGQGLRLIYYSQIVNDFQKGDIAEGYSVSREKKESFPLTVTSAQKNPTAFYLCASNVAGPDQPQHFGDGTRLSIL.

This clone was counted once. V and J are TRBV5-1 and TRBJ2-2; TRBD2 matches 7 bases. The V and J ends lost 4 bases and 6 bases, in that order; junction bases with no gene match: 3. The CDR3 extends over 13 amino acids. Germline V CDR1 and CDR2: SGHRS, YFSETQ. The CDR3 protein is CASSPGGAGELFF. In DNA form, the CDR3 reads TGCGCCAGCAGCCCGGGGGGTGCCGGGGAGCTGTTTTTT.

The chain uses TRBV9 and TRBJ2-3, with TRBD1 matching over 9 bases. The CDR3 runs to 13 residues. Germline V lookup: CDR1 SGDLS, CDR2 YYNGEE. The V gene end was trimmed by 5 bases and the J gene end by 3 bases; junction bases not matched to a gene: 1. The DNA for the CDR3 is TGTGCCAGCAGGGGACAGGGAACAGATACGCAGTATTTT. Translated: CASRGQGTDTQYF.

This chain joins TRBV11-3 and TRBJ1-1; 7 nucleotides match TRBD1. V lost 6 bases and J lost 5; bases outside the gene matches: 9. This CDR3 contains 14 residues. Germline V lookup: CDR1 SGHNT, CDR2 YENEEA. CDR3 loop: CASSQTGTATEAFF. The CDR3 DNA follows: TGTGCCAGCAGTCAGACAGGGACCGCGACTGAAGCTTTCTTT.

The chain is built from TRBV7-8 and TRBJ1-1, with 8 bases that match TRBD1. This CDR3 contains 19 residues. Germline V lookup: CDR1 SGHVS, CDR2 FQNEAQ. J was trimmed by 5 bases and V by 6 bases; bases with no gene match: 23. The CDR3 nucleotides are TGTGCCAGCAGTACACCGGGGTCCCATGCGCAGGGGGCGAATACTGAAGCTTTCTTT. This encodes CASSTPGSHAQGANTEAFF.

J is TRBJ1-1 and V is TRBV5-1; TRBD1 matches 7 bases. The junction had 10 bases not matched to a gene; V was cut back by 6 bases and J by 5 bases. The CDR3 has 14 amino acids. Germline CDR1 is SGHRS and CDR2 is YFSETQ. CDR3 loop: CASTPGTALTEAFF. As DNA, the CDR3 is TGCGCCAGCACCCCCGGGACAGCTCTAACTGAAGCTTTCTTT.

The CDR3, as DNA: TGTGCCAGCAGCCCTCTGAGGCGGAACACCGGGGAGCTGTTTTTT. It specifies CASSPLRRNTGELFF. J is TRBJ2-2 and V is TRBV7-2; D ambiguous. V lost 5 bases and J lost 1, with 11 bases in between. Germline values: CDR1 SGHTA, CDR2 FQGNSA. This CDR3 comprises 15 residues.

CDR3 sequence reads: CASSTMGGGSYNEQFF. The DNA for the CDR3 is TGTGCCAGCAGCACCATGGGAGGGGGCTCCTACAATGAGCAGTTCTTC. This chain uses TRBV7-9 with TRBJ2-1; D may be TRBD2 (7 bases). The CDR3 covers 16 residues. With 5 bases removed from V and 0 bases from J, the gap between germline ends came to 14 bases. CDR1 and CDR2 from the germline V gene are SEHNR and FQNEAQ (reference sequence).

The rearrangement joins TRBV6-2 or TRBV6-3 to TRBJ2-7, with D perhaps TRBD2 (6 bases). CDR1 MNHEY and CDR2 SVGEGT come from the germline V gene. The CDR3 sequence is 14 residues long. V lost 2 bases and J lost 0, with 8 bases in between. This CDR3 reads CASSYGGPSYEQYF. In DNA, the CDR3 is TGTGCCAGCAGTTACGGAGGGCCCTCCTACGAGCAGTACTTC.

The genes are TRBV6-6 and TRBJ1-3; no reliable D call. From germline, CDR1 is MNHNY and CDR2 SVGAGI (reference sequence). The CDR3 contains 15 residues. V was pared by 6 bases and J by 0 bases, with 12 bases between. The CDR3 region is CASSQQLSSGNTIYF. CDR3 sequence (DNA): TGTGCCAGCAGCCAACAGCTAAGCTCTGGAAACACCATATATTTT.

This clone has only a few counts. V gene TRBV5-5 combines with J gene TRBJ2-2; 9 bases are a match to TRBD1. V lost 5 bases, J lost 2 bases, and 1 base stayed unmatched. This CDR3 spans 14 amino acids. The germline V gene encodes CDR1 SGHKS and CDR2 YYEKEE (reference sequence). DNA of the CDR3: TGTGCCAGCAGACAGGGGGCAAACACCGGGGAGCTGTTTTTT. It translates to CASRQGANTGELFF.

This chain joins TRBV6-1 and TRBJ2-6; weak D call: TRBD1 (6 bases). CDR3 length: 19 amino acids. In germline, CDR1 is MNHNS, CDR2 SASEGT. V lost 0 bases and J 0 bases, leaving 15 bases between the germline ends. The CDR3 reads CASSEAYSTGSSGANVLTF. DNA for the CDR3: TGTGCCAGCAGTGAAGCCTACTCGACAGGAAGCTCTGGGGCCAACGTCCTGACTTTC.

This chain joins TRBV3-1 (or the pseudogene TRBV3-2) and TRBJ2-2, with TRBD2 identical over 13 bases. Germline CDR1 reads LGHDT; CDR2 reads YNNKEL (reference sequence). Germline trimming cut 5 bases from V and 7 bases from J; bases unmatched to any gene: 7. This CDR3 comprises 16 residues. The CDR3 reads CASSVRTSGSIGELFF. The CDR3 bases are TGTGCCAGCAGCGTTCGGACTAGCGGGAGTATCGGGGAGCTGTTTTTT.

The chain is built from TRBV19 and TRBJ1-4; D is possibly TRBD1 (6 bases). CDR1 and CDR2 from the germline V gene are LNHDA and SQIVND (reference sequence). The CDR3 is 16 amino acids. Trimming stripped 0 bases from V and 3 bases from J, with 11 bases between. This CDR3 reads CASSIEYREANEKLFF. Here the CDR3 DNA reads TGTGCCAGTAGTATAGAGTACAGGGAAGCTAATGAAAAACTGTTTTTT. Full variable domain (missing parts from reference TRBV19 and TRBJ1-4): DGGITQSPKYLFRKEGQNVTLSCEQNLNHDAMYWYRQDPGQGLRLIYYSQIVNDFQKGDIAEGYSVSREKKESFPLTVTSAQKNPTAFYLCASSIEYREANEKLFFGSGTQLSVL.

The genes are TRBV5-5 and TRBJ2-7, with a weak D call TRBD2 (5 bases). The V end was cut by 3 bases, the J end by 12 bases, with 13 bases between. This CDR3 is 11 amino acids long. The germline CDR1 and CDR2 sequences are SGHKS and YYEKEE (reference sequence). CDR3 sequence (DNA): TGTGCCAGCAGCTCAGACTACGGACTGTACTTC. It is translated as CASSSDYGLYF.

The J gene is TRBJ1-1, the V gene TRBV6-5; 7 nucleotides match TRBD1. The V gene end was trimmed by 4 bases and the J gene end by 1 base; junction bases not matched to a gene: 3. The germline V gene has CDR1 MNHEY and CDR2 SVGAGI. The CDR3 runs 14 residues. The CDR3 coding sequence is TGTGCCAGCAGTTTGGACAGGACGAACACTGAAGCTTTCTTT. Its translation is CASSLDRTNTEAFF.

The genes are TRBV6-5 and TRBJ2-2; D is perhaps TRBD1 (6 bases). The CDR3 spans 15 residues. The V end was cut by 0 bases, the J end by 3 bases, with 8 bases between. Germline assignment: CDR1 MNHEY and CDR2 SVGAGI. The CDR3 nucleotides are TGTGCCAGCAGTTACTCATCAGGGGACACCGGGGAGCTGTTTTTT. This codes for CASSYSSGDTGELFF.

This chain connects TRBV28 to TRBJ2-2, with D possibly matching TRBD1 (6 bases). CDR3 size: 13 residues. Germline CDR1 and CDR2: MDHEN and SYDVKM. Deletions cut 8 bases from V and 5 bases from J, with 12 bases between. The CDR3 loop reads CASENRVTGELFF. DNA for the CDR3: TGTGCCAGCGAAAACAGGGTAACCGGGGAGCTGTTTTTT.